The 26 T cell receptor beta chains presented below share a single source sample, sequenced in a study of glioma-infiltrating T cells after dendritic cell vaccination. Libraries were prepared by immunoSEQ multiplex PCR; TCRdb keeps only in-frame clonotypes and omits some of them. The repertoire holds approximately 100,000 clones, with roughly 79% as singletons. This sample comprised blood, obtained before dendritic cell vaccination. These receptors were taken from a human donor with glioblastoma.

The chain links TRBV6-5 to TRBJ2-7; tentative D call: TRBD1 (7 bases). From germline, CDR1 is MNHEY and CDR2 SVGAGI. V was trimmed by 6 bases and J by 1 base, leaving 19 bases between them. The CDR3 is 16 residues long. The CDR3 bases are TGTGCCAGCAGGTACATAGGCGGGGACAGATCCTACGAGCAGTACTTC. Its translation is CASRYIGGDRSYEQYF.

This CDR3 is CASSLQEFDGYTF. Written as DNA, the CDR3 is TGTGCCAGTAGTCTACAGGAGTTTGATGGCTACACCTTC. V is TRBV19 and J is TRBJ1-2; D perhaps matches TRBD1 (5 bases). The CDR3 sequence is 13 residues long. In germline, CDR1 is LNHDA, CDR2 SQIVND (reference sequence). Trimming removed 5 bases from V and 6 bases from J, with 13 bases in between.

The chain uses TRBV19 and TRBJ1-2; D is perhaps TRBD1 (5 bases). CDR1 is LNHDA and CDR2 is SQIVND in the germline V gene (reference sequence). The CDR3 has 15 amino acids. V was trimmed by 0 bases and J by 7 bases, leaving 15 bases between them. In DNA, the CDR3 is TGTGCCAGTAGTATAGATCTATCCAGGGCGGCTGGCTACACCTTC. It specifies CASSIDLSRAAGYTF.

The V and J genes are TRBV10-3 and TRBJ2-3; the match to TRBD2 covers 15 bases. The CDR3 is made up of 16 amino acids. J lost 4 bases, V lost 3 bases, and 2 bases had no gene match. Germline V gene lookup returns CDR1 ENHRY and CDR2 SYGVKD. DNA for the CDR3: TGTGCCATCAGTGACGGACTAGCGGGGGGGTCAGATACGCAGTATTTT. This sequence encodes CAISDGLAGGSDTQYF.

J is TRBJ1-5 and V is TRBV19, with D possibly matching TRBD1 (6 bases). CDR3 length: 15 amino acids. Trimming took 8 bases from V and 2 from J, leaving 16 bases between them. Germline loops: CDR1 LNHDA, CDR2 SQIVND (reference sequence). CDR3 in amino acids: CASGGGGGRNQPQHF. CDR3 coding DNA: TGTGCCAGTGGGGGAGGGGGGGGCCGCAATCAGCCCCAGCATTTT.

This chain uses TRBV10-3 with TRBJ1-3; possible D gene TRBD1, 5 bases. Trimming shortened V by 8 bases and J by 0 bases, and 14 bases separated the two germline ends. This CDR3 is built from 15 residues. CDR1 and CDR2 (germline): ENHRY, SYGVKD. The DNA of the CDR3 is TGTGCCATCGGACTAACAGGAGACTCTGGAAACACCATATATTTT. It specifies CAIGLTGDSGNTIYF.

The CDR3 coding sequence is TGCGCCAGCCGCGCCGGGAATTCACCCCTCCACTTT. Translating gives CASRAGNSPLHF. V usage is TRBV5-1 and J usage is TRBJ1-6; no firm D call. The V end was cut by 7 bases, the J end by 7 bases, with 9 bases between. Germline V CDR1 and CDR2: SGHRS, YFSETQ. The length of the CDR3 is 12 residues.

The chain employs TRBV4-1 and TRBJ1-5; D perhaps matches TRBD1 (5 bases). The CDR3 has 18 residues. The ends were cut back, 0 bases at V and 4 bases at J, with 19 bases in the middle. Germline CDR1 is MGHRA and CDR2 is YSYEKL. The CDR3 region is CASSQDSRAGSLNQPQHF. As DNA, the CDR3 is TGCGCCAGCAGCCAAGACAGCAGGGCCGGATCCCTTAATCAGCCCCAGCATTTT.

The chain carries TRBV27 and TRBJ2-5; 8 bases fit TRBD1. Germline CDR1 MNHEY, CDR2 SMNVEV (reference sequence). This CDR3 has 13 residues. With V trimmed by 5 bases and J by 3 bases, 2 bases remained unmatched. CDR3 sequence reads: CASSPTGEETQYF. The CDR3 DNA sequence: TGTGCCAGCAGTCCGACAGGGGAAGAGACCCAGTACTTC.

The chain has TRBV6-1 and TRBJ2-5, with TRBD2 matching over 11 bases. Losses at the gene ends were 2 bases for V and 3 bases for J; bases not matched to a gene: 2. The CDR3 consists of 15 residues. The germline gives CDR1 MNHNS, CDR2 SASEGT. This CDR3 is CASSEISGGEETQYF. CDR3 bases: TGTGCCAGCAGTGAAATTAGCGGGGGGGAAGAGACCCAGTACTTC.

This chain joins TRBV10-2 and TRBJ2-3; 7 bases align to TRBD2. The CDR3 runs to 16 residues. V lost 3 bases to trimming and J lost 0 bases; unmatched junction nucleotides: 6. From germline, CDR1 is WSHSY and CDR2 SAAADI. CDR3 sequence reads: CASSDLASGSTDTQYF. CDR3 bases: TGCGCCAGCAGTGACCTCGCTAGCGGCAGCACAGATACGCAGTATTTT.

This chain connects TRBV7-6 to TRBJ2-3; D not certain. With 1 base removed from V and 12 bases from J, the gap between germline ends came to 11 bases. Germline-derived CDR1 and CDR2 are SGHVS and FNYEAQ. The CDR3 runs 12 residues. This CDR3 reads CASSLERLIQYF. CDR3 coding DNA: TGTGCCAGCAGCTTAGAGAGGCTAATCCAGTATTTT.

The CDR3 sequence: CASSGGVNYGYTF. In DNA, the CDR3 is TGTGCCAGCAGCGGCGGAGTTAACTATGGCTACACCTTC. This chain joins TRBV6-5 and TRBJ1-2; D gene unclear. Germline V gene data show CDR1 as MNHEY and CDR2 as SVGAGI. V lost 6 bases to trimming and J lost 1 base, with 9 bases between them. The CDR3 totals 13 residues.

CDR3 loop: CASRKQGQETQYF. DNA of the CDR3: TGTGCCAGCAGAAAGCAGGGCCAAGAGACCCAGTACTTC. The chain carries TRBV7-9 and TRBJ2-5; TRBD1 is a possible D gene (5 bases). The CDR3 is 13 residues long. V was pared by 6 bases and J by 1 base, with 9 bases between. Germline CDR1 reads SEHNR; CDR2 reads FQNEAQ (reference sequence). The whole variable domain, remainder taken from reference TRBV7-9 and TRBJ2-5, is DTGVSQNPRHKITKRGQNVTFRCDPISEHNRLYWYRQTLGQGPEFLTYFQNEAQLEKSRLLSDRFSAERPKGSFSTLEIQRTEQGDSAMYLCASRKQGQETQYFGPGTRLLVL.

This rearrangement joins TRBV19 to TRBJ1-2; TRBD1 matches 9 bases. The V gene's germline CDR1 is LNHDA and CDR2 SQIVND (reference sequence). V was pared by 10 bases and J by 7 bases, with 22 bases of the junction left unmatched. This CDR3 has 17 amino acids. In DNA, the CDR3 is TGTGCCACCCGACATGGGAGGGACAGGGAAATATTAGGTGGCTACACCTTC. Protein sequence: CATRHGRDREILGGYTF.

V is TRBV25-1 and J is TRBJ2-6; tentatively, D is TRBD1 (6 bases). Trimming removed 2 bases from V and 2 bases from J, with 10 bases in between. The CDR3 sequence is 16 residues long. The germline V gene encodes CDR1 MGHDK and CDR2 SYGVNS. CDR3 DNA sequence: TGTGCCAGCAGTGAACTAACAGGGCCTGGGGCCAACGTCCTGACTTTC. Translating gives CASSELTGPGANVLTF. Full variable domain (rest looked up from reference TRBV25-1 and TRBJ2-6): EADIYQTPRYLVIGTGKKITLECSQTMGHDKMYWYQQDPGMELHLIHYSYGVNSTEKGDLSSESTVSRIRTEHFPLTLESARPSHTSQYLCASSELTGPGANVLTFGAGSRLTVL.

The chain recombines TRBV19 with TRBJ2-3; TRBD1 agrees at 10 bases. The length of the CDR3 is 16 residues. J lost 6 bases, V lost 6 bases, and 12 bases had no gene match. Germline V gene sequence: CDR1 LNHDA, CDR2 SQIVND (reference sequence). CDR3 DNA: TGTGCCAGTAGCAAACCGGGACAGGGGCTAAGGGATACGCAGTATTTT. Translating it yields CASSKPGQGLRDTQYF.

The chain recombines TRBV27 with TRBJ2-7, with 8 nucleotides matching TRBD1. Germline assignment: CDR1 MNHEY and CDR2 SMNVEV (reference sequence). V trimming: 2 bases; J trimming: 5 bases; junction bases outside the gene matches: 5. CDR3 length: 14 amino acids. The CDR3 DNA sequence: TGTGCCAGCAGTTTAGGGGACAGGAGAGACGAGCAGTACTTC. It specifies CASSLGDRRDEQYF.

The V call is TRBV30, the J call TRBJ1-6; D is unclear. Germline CDR1 and CDR2: GTSNPN and SVGIG (reference sequence). This CDR3 spans 13 amino acids. The V and J ends lost 3 bases and 7 bases respectively, with 10 bases between them. The CDR3 bases are TGTGCCTGGAGCGCCGTCCGGAATTCACCCCTCCACTTT. The encoded protein is CAWSAVRNSPLHF.

The rearrangement joins TRBV6-1 to TRBJ2-1; D might be TRBD2 (6 bases). V shed 2 bases and J shed 2 bases, with 7 bases lying between them. The CDR3 is 14 amino acids. Germline loops: CDR1 MNHNS, CDR2 SASEGT. This CDR3 reads CASSEPGAYNEQFF. Here the CDR3 DNA reads TGTGCCAGCAGTGAACCGGGGGCCTACAATGAGCAGTTCTTC.

The chain joins TRBV10-3 to TRBJ2-2; TRBD2 agrees at 10 bases. Germline V gene lookup returns CDR1 ENHRY and CDR2 SYGVKD. V gave up 3 bases and J gave up 5 bases; unmatched junction bases: 6. The CDR3 is made up of 16 amino acids. CDR3 loop: CAISDPAGGRTGELFF. Here the CDR3 DNA reads TGTGCCATCAGTGATCCAGCGGGGGGGCGGACCGGGGAGCTGTTTTTT.

The chain carries TRBV11-2 and TRBJ2-5, with D perhaps TRBD1 (5 bases). The CDR3 totals 15 residues. Germline assignment: CDR1 SGHAT and CDR2 FQNNGV. Deletions cut 3 bases from V and 1 base from J, with 12 bases between. In nucleotides, the CDR3 is TGTGCCAGCAGCTTCTTAAGGGGAAGCCAAGAGACCCAGTACTTC. Residues: CASSFLRGSQETQYF.

This chain connects TRBV27 to TRBJ2-6; D is perhaps TRBD1 (5 bases). Germline V gene lookup returns CDR1 MNHEY and CDR2 SMNVEV (reference sequence). The germline V and J ends were trimmed by 3 bases and 4 bases, with 13 bases remaining between them. The CDR3 has 16 residues. CDR3 nucleotides: TGTGCCAGCAGTTTTGGGGCGGCCCCCGGGGCCAACGTCCTGACTTTC. Protein: CASSFGAAPGANVLTF.

This clone has a handful of counts. The CDR3 reads CASSGYSTDAYGYTF. The DNA of the CDR3 is TGTGCCAGCAGCGGATACTCGACAGACGCCTATGGCTACACCTTC. The V gene is TRBV11-3, the J gene TRBJ1-2, with D maybe TRBD1 (5 bases). V lost 5 bases to trimming and J lost 4 bases, with 17 bases between them. Germline CDR1 SGHNT, CDR2 YENEEA. This CDR3 contains 15 residues. The whole variable domain, filled in from reference TRBV11-3 and TRBJ1-2, reads EAGVVQSPRYKIIEKKQPVAFWCNPISGHNTLYWYLQNLGQGPELLIRYENEEAVDDSQLPKDRFSAERLKGVDSTLKIQPAELGDSAVYLCASSGYSTDAYGYTFGSGTRLTVV.

The chain has TRBV29-1 and TRBJ2-1, with D unclear. The V gene's germline CDR1 is SQVTM and CDR2 ANQGSEA. V gave up 2 bases and J gave up 8 bases, with 16 bases separating them. CDR3 length equals 14 residues. The CDR3 region is CSVESTSPDDEQFF. In DNA form, the CDR3 reads TGCAGCGTTGAATCGACATCCCCCGACGATGAGCAGTTCTTC.

The CDR3 DNA is TGTGCCAGCAGGATTAACAGGGACACTGAAGCTTTCTTT. Protein product: CASRINRDTEAFF. V gene TRBV2 combines with J gene TRBJ1-1; perhaps TRBD1 as D (6 bases). Deletions cut 6 bases from V and 3 bases from J, with 11 bases between. CDR1 and CDR2 from the germline V gene are SNHLY and FYNNEI. There are 13 residues in the CDR3.